This is a list of T cell receptor beta chains from one sample in a study of blood T cell repertoires in COVID-19. Measured with immunoSEQ multiplex PCR; TCRdb has only the in-frame clones, and not every one. The table records about 130,000 clones, about 85% of them present only once. Sequenced input: peripheral blood. The origin of the receptors is a woman between 65 and 79 years old with COVID-19, enrolled during active disease. Both conserved end residues are part of each CDR3. D genes are given only for firm matches. Expanded clones get a size class; other rows say once, few or many, or leave the size out.

j_gene	abundance	v_gene	d_gene	CDR3nt	CDR3aa
TRBJ1-2	NA	TRBV4-1	NA	TGCGCCAGCAGCCAAGCTCACAGCCCCTATGGCTACACCTTC	CASSQAHSPYGYTF
TRBJ1-5	NA	TRBV5-8	NA	TGTGCCAGCAGTCAGACAGGAGTGGGCAATCAGCCCCAGCATTTT	CASSQTGVGNQPQHF
TRBJ2-1	NA	TRBV9	NA	TGTGCCAGCAGCGTAGCGGAAGGAGGGGGCCCTAGTGAGCAGTTCTTC	CASSVAEGGGPSEQFF
TRBJ1-2	NA	TRBV2	TRBD1	TGTGCCAGCAGCCCGACAGGGAACTATGGCTACACCTTC	CASSPTGNYGYTF
TRBJ2-1	few	TRBV28	TRBD1	TGTGCCAGCAGAGGACAGGGTGCAGTCCGCCCCGAGCAGTTCTTC	CASRGQGAVRPEQFF
TRBJ2-5	NA	TRBV5-6	NA	TGTGCCAGCAGCGTCCCCCTTGCGGGGGAGACCCAGTACTTC	CASSVPLAGETQYF
TRBJ1-5	NA	TRBV28	TRBD1	TGTGCCAGCAGTTCCCTCCGACAGGGATACAATCAGCCCCAGCATTTT	CASSSLRQGYNQPQHF
TRBJ2-1	NA	TRBV5-4	NA	TGTGCCAGCAGCACAACTCGGGGGTACAATGAGCAGTTCTTC	CASSTTRGYNEQFF
TRBJ2-7	NA	TRBV6-5	TRBD1	TGTGCCAGCACCTCGACAGGGGGTTCTTACGAGCAGTACTTC	CASTSTGGSYEQYF
TRBJ2-1	NA	TRBV27	NA	TGTGCCAGCAGTTTGGGCACCGCCTCCTACAATGAGCAGTTCTTC	CASSLGTASYNEQFF
TRBJ2-5	NA	TRBV6-1	NA	TGTGCCAGCAGTGAAGGTATCGGTCTACAAGAGACCCAGTACTTC	CASSEGIGLQETQYF
TRBJ2-3	NA	TRBV5-5	NA	TGTGCCAGCAGCTTGGGGTCTCGGGGCACAGATACGCAGTATTTT	CASSLGSRGTDTQYF
TRBJ2-5	NA	TRBV7-2	TRBD2	TGTGCCAGTGGGACTAGCGGGGGATTAAAGACCCAGTACTTC	CASGTSGGLKTQYF
TRBJ1-2	NA	TRBV10-1	TRBD1	TGCGCCAGCAGAAACAGGGGGCGATGTGGCTACACCTTC	CASRNRGRCGYTF
TRBJ1-1	NA	TRBV9	NA	TGTGCCAGCAGCACGCTACAGGGCGCGAACACTGAAGCTTTCTTT	CASSTLQGANTEAFF
TRBJ2-1	once	TRBV5-4	TRBD2	TGTGCCAGCAGCTTGGAGATCATCGCGGGGGGCACCTACAATGAGCAGTTCTTC	CASSLEIIAGGTYNEQFF
TRBJ2-7	medium-sized	TRBV19	TRBD1	TGTGCCAGTACCGGGACAGGGATCAGGGAGCAGTACTTC	CASTGTGIREQYF
TRBJ1-2	NA	TRBV10-3	NA	TGTGCCATCAGTTCAGAACAGGGATCCTTAGGTGGCTACACCTTC	CAISSEQGSLGGYTF
TRBJ1-1	NA	TRBV6-4	NA	TGTGCCAGCAGTGCGGCGGGGGACACTGAAGCTTTCTTT	CASSAAGDTEAFF
TRBJ2-7	once	TRBV6-5	NA	TGTGCCAGCAGTTACGCGGTAGCCTCCTACGAGCAGTACTTC	CASSYAVASYEQYF
TRBJ1-1	NA	TRBV18	NA	TGTGCCAGCTCCCAACAGGGCCACACTGAAGCTTTCTTT	CASSQQGHTEAFF
TRBJ1-5	NA	TRBV2	TRBD1	TGTGCCAGCAGGGGACAGGGAGTAGGCAATCAGCCCCAGCATTTT	CASRGQGVGNQPQHF
TRBJ1-6	NA	TRBV19	TRBD1	TGTGCCAGTAGTCCTGGGACAGGGCGAAGTAATTCACCCCTCCACTTT	CASSPGTGRSNSPLHF
TRBJ1-2	NA	TRBV6-6	NA	TGTGCCAGCAGTTACTCGAACGGGGGCTACACCTTC	CASSYSNGGYTF
TRBJ2-5	NA	TRBV28	TRBD1	TGTGCCAGCAGTTTCTCGTGGACAGGGAAATCCCCCTTGCACTTC	CASSFSWTGKSPLHF
TRBJ2-7	few	TRBV14	NA	TGTGCCAGCAGCCAGTTCTGGGGCAGCTACGAGCAGTACTTC	CASSQFWGSYEQYF
TRBJ2-7	NA	TRBV3-1/TRBV3-2	NA	TGTGCCAGCAGCCAGAGGAGCGAGCAGTACTTC	CASSQRSEQYF